This T cell receptor beta chain originates from a study of regulatory T cells in long-lasting Graves disease. Arm-PCR of CDR3 regions and iRepertoire HTBI primers were used to build TCR beta libraries. TCRdb called the multiplex PCR reads again in MiXCR, with one record for every CDR3 protein. The sample has around 500,000 distinct CDR3 sequences; about 15% are singletons. Germline V gene lookup returns CDR1 LNHDA and CDR2 SQIVND (reference sequence). CDR3 length: 16 amino acids. The J segment lost 0 bases and the V segment lost 6 bases, leaving 9 bases of the junction unmatched. Described time point: newly diagnosed GD, antithyroid drugs for less than 3 months. Following extraction of RNA from PBMCs, that RNA was used to make the TCR library. These data are also associated with another study on T cells in Graves' hyperthyroidism and ophthalmopathy.

The chain uses TRBV19 and TRBJ2-5; 8 nucleotides match TRBD2. This TCR was sampled from a woman aged 35-60 years with Graves disease. The sample was peripheral blood mononuclear cells (PBMCs), taken at new diagnosis, from a patient treated with antithyroid drugs. The CDR3, as DNA: TGTGCCAGTAGAACCACCGGGGGGGGGAACCAAGAGACCCAGTACTTC. Translated, it gives CASRTTGGGNQETQYF. Based on the CDR3 plus reference TRBV19 and TRBJ2-5, the full variable domain is DGGITQSPKYLFRKEGQNVTLSCEQNLNHDAMYWYRQDPGQGLRLIYYSQIVNDFQKGDIAEGYSVSREKKESFPLTVTSAQKNPTAFYLCASRTTGGGNQETQYFGPGTRLLVL.